The 6 T cell receptor beta chains below come from one sample, sequenced in a study of T cell changes during pregnancy in multiple sclerosis. Profiling relied on immunoSEQ multiplex PCR, and the TCRdb table lists in-frame clones only, not all of them. The sample consists of 42,000 or so clones, 80% to 95% of them appearing once. The sequenced sample was CD8+ T cells from peripheral blood mononuclear cells, obtained in the first trimester of pregnancy. The receptors were gathered from a female donor with multiple sclerosis, enrolled in a pregnancy study.

CDR3 residues: CASREAGRSTDTQYF. In DNA form, the CDR3 reads TGTGCCAGCAGGGAAGCGGGGCGAAGCACAGATACGCAGTATTTT. The chain has TRBV7-9 and TRBJ2-3; TRBD2 agrees at 7 bases. CDR3 length: 15 amino acids. The J segment lost 0 bases and the V segment lost 6 bases, leaving 6 bases of the junction unmatched. The germline V gene has CDR1 SEHNR and CDR2 FQNEAQ (reference sequence).

The chain recombines TRBV7-8 with TRBJ2-1, with D perhaps TRBD1 (6 bases). V was pared by 2 bases and J by 8 bases, with 10 bases between. This CDR3 spans 13 amino acids. Germline V gene sequence: CDR1 SGHVS, CDR2 FQNEAQ. CDR3 DNA: TGTGCCAGCAGCTTACAGGGGCGCGATGAGCAGTTCTTC. Residues: CASSLQGRDEQFF.

CDR3 DNA: TGTGCCAGTGGACTAGCGATCAATGAGCAGTTCTTC. It is translated as CASGLAINEQFF. The rearrangement uses TRBV19 and TRBJ2-1, with TRBD2 matching over 9 bases. The germline gives CDR1 LNHDA, CDR2 SQIVND (reference sequence). V lost 8 bases to trimming and J lost 6 bases; unmatched junction nucleotides: 2. The CDR3 covers 12 residues.

The chain carries TRBV6-6 and TRBJ2-7; D gene uncertain. This CDR3 has 13 amino acids. Trimming took 0 bases from V and 3 from J, leaving 6 bases between them. CDR1 is MNHNY, CDR2 SVGAGI, per germline (reference sequence). CDR3 region: CASSYSVSYEQYF. DNA for the CDR3: TGTGCCAGCAGTTACTCGGTGAGCTACGAGCAGTACTTC.

In its sample, this clone was seen once. This sequence joins TRBV7-6 and TRBJ2-7, with TRBD1 matching 12 bases. This CDR3 contains 17 residues. Germline CDR1 is SGHVS and CDR2 is FNYEAQ. With 1 base clipped from V and 7 bases from J, the junction kept 11 bases outside the gene matches. CDR3 nucleotides: TGTGCCAGCAGCTTAGAGGGCTCGGGACAGGGGGCCTGGGAGCAGTACTTC. It encodes CASSLEGSGQGAWEQYF.

The table lists this clone with a count of one. The gene calls are TRBV11-2 and TRBJ2-5; possibly TRBD2 for D (5 bases). Trimming stripped 6 bases from V and 4 bases from J, with 18 bases between. The CDR3 runs 15 residues. The germline gives CDR1 SGHAT, CDR2 FQNNGV. The CDR3 bases are TGTGCCAGCAGTCATACGGCCAGCGGTCGAGAGACCCAGTACTTC. Protein sequence: CASSHTASGRETQYF.